This entry is about one T cell receptor beta chain. This sample stems from a study of blood T cell repertoires in COVID-19. Sequencing used immunoSEQ multiplex PCR; TCRdb keeps in-frame clones, though not all of them. The sample lists hundreds of thousands of clones; around nine tenths were seen once. The V end lost 2 bases, the J end lost 3 bases, and 8 bases lay between the germline ends. CDR1 MRHNA and CDR2 SNTAGT come from the germline V gene. The CDR3 has 13 amino acids. Specimen: peripheral blood. This chain links TRBV6-4 with TRBJ2-7; D gene unclear. The source is a man aged 55-75 years with acute or convalescent COVID-19. This CDR3 is CASSDARFYEQYF. CDR3 bases: TGTGCCAGCAGTGACGCCAGGTTCTACGAGCAGTACTTC.